This TCR beta chain was obtained from a study of T cell repertoires in cytomegalovirus infection. Study-level information: The public TCR beta signatures pointed to both CMV infection and matching HLA type.

Broader study findings: HLA-C-restricted CMV clonotypes gave the most frequent clonotype in two of eight donors.

This clonotype was counted only a few times. Its antigen is not identified. TCRdb processed the reads anew with MiXCR; each CDR3 protein has one entry. The top ten hold over 45% of the sample, which has approximately 600,000 distinct CDR3 sequences, over 35% seen once. Sample: cultured PBMCs, taken from culture after CMV antigen stimulation. The clonotype comes from a human donor in good health (CMV status not recorded). Some clones in this sample may be carry-over from other donors' samples.

The CDR3 reads CASSLGLAAPYF. CDR3 nucleotides: TGTGCCAGCAGCTTGGGGCTAGCGGCCCCGTATTTT. The chain employs TRBV11-2 and TRBJ2-3; 7 bases fit TRBD2. This CDR3 region has 12 residues. The J segment lost 14 bases and the V segment lost 3 bases, leaving 8 bases of the junction unmatched. Germline CDR1 and CDR2: SGHAT and FQNNGV.